This T cell receptor (beta chain) originates from a study of shared clonotypes between healthy human individuals. Findings of the study overall: Depth of sequencing was expected to influence donor clonotype sharing. Tissues were not sampled, only blood, and their repertoires likely differ. Shared clonotypes across all four donors exceeded non-shared ones in generation probability.

The CDR3 runs to 16 residues. Trimming shortened V by 1 base and J by 7 bases, and 17 bases separated the two germline ends. Germline V gene lookup returns CDR1 MNHEY and CDR2 SMNVEV (reference sequence). Of note for this clone: What it recognizes is unknown.

Produced via immunoSEQ multiplex PCR; TCRdb's table is partial and in-frame only. The table lists more than 2 million clones, approximately 94% of them singletons. The source of this sequence is a man aged 18 to 30 in good health. The V call is TRBV27, the J call TRBJ2-1; D gene unclear. The sequencing sample was made of naive CD4+ T cells sorted from blood. Regarding subset: CD45RA+ positively selected. Here the CDR3 reads CASSLWSENLFNEQFF. CDR3 sequence (DNA): TGTGCCAGCAGTTTATGGTCAGAGAATTTGTTTAATGAGCAGTTCTTC.